This TCR beta chain was retrieved from a study of blood T cell repertoires in COVID-19. Clones were sequenced by immunoSEQ multiplex PCR, and TCRdb holds only the in-frame ones, with some missing. The sample has about 280,000 clones; 88% are singletons. This CDR3 is built from 15 residues. V was pared by 1 base and J by 14 bases, with 22 bases between. Germline V CDR1 and CDR2: MGHDK, SYGVNS. The chain links TRBV25-1 to TRBJ2-3; unclear D gene. Material: peripheral blood. The receptor's source is a man younger than 35 with active or convalescent COVID-19. The CDR3 nucleotides read TGTGCCAGCAGTGAATTCGCGACACGGATTTCTCGTCTGTATTTT. It is translated as CASSEFATRISRLYF.